This T cell receptor beta chain stems from a study of regulatory T cells in long-lasting Graves disease. Time point described: newly diagnosed GD, antithyroid drugs for less than 3 months. The TCR library was made from RNA that had been extracted from PBMCs in TRIzol. This clonotype was found many times. Combining iRepertoire HTBI primers with Arm-PCR of CDR3 regions, the authors built TCR beta libraries. Methods used by the authors: Segment identification across samples yielded 60 or so TRBV and some 13 TRBJ segments. Each CDR3 protein is one row after TCRdb ran MiXCR on the multiplex PCR reads. TCRdb's processing, not the study's, gives the V and J calls here. The sample includes roughly 360,000 distinct CDR3 sequences, about an eighth of them seen just once. The same sample was also used in a study of T cells in Graves' hyperthyroidism and ophthalmopathy. That paper states: Patients with uncontrolled infections, other autoimmune diseases, pregnancy or lactation were excluded. Most thyroid clonotypes that were expanded above 0.001 also turned up in blood.

This sequence was found in a woman aged 18-35 years with Graves disease. The input for sequencing was peripheral blood mononuclear cells (PBMCs), taken at new diagnosis, from a patient treated with antithyroid drugs.

CDR3 sequence reads: CASSLIPRGSAGNEQFF. In nucleotides, the CDR3 is TGTGCCAGCAGCTTAATCCCACGGGGTAGCGCCGGCAATGAGCAGTTCTTC. The genes are TRBV7-2 and TRBJ2-1, with D tentatively TRBD2 (5 bases). The CDR3 has 17 amino acids. With 2 bases removed from V and 6 bases from J, the gap between germline ends came to 20 bases. The germline CDR1 and CDR2 sequences are SGHTA and FQGNSA.